This T cell receptor (beta chain) comes out of a study of blood T cell repertoires in COVID-19. Across the whole study: Sources were T cells, B-cell-depleted T cells, or PBMCs; the material itself was cDNA or gDNA.

Original handling: Scientists estimated how many nucleated cells there were by amplifying reference gene primers. Generated by immunoSEQ multiplex PCR, the TCRdb table keeps only in-frame clones and is missing some. That table gives V, J and clone size, and the DNA gave D and trimming. Of some 190,000 clones listed, around 76% are singletons. This clone was counted only a few times. The CDR3 is made up of 15 amino acids. From germline, CDR1 is KGHSH and CDR2 LQKENI. Trimming took 6 bases from V and 2 from J; bases not matched to a gene: 8. This clonotype was obtained from a woman aged 45-65 years with active or convalescent COVID-19. Sequenced material: peripheral blood. The J gene is TRBJ2-7, the V gene TRBV18, with 9 bases fitting TRBD2. The CDR3 DNA is TGTGCCAGCTCGCCGGGACTAGCCCGTACCTACGAGCAGTACTTC. It encodes CASSPGLARTYEQYF.